This TCR beta chain was identified in a study of CD8+ T cells in alopecia areata (dated by TCRdb to the late 2010s). About the study as a whole: Female C3H/HeJ recipients, 7-10 weeks old, were grafted with skin from C3H/HeJ donors with spontaneous alopecia (roughly 6-12 months old). In both human patients and the C3H/HeJ mouse model, the study applied high-throughput TCRbeta sequencing to look at T cell clonal expansion in alopecia areata. In humans, TCRbeta sequencing was performed on scalp tissue and on sorted CD4+ and CD8+ peripheral blood T cells from healthy controls and from patients with patchy or totalis/universalis alopecia areata. Scalp clonality was compared across normal scalp (n=4), patchy alopecia areata scalp (n=8), and alopecia totalis/universalis scalp (n=8). RNA came from the PAXgene miRNA kit for fixed scalp, the miRNeasy kit for PBMCs, and the RNeasy kit for mouse skin. immunoSEQ multiplex PCR using 35 Vbeta forward primers and 13 Jbeta reverse primers was used to amplify TCRbeta CDR3 regions.

The library was generated by the immunoSEQ multiplex PCR assay. For TCR sequencing, RNA was extracted from every sample and reverse transcribed into cDNA to serve as template. First-strand cDNA was synthesized with SuperScript III using a 2:1 mix of oligo-dT and random hexamers. A synthetic immune receptor repertoire was used to measure amplification bias, and any remaining bias was corrected computationally. Sequencing of the libraries was done on Illumina HiSeq using 60 bp reads that spanned the CDR3 and were read from J toward V. Turning to the authors' computational methods: Raw reads were preprocessed to remove errors, and CDR3 was defined according to IMGT conventions as the region from the conserved cysteine to phenylalanine. Clonality was calculated as 1 minus Shannon entropy normalized by log2 of the number of productive unique TCRs. Whether scalp clones were CD4 or CD8 was inferred by matching scalp TCRbeta sequences against CD4 and CD8 repertoires sorted from blood. What TCRdb holds here is the immuneACCESS table cut down to in-frame rearrangements. Part of the clones is not present; checked against another copy, under half of the missing clones reflect an unresolved V gene, and the others are unexplained. For V, J and clone size, that table is used; D and trimming come from the DNA. The table gives more than 90,000 clones for this sample, with none occurring only once. The ten largest clonotypes hold around 20% of the sample.

Here is what the overall study found, with its caveats: Compared with mice, TCR sequences shared between patients were less clear, possibly partly because of HLA diversity across the patient population. Unlike mouse skin, where gammadelta T cells dominate, normal human skin contains resident alphabeta T cells that get sequenced too, which complicates analysis of the scalp TCR repertoire. Lesional scalp, especially in alopecia totalis/universalis, showed higher clonality and more expanded CD8+ clones than normal scalp, suggesting antigenic drive.

On this clone: Its binding antigen is unknown. Gene names and germline sequences here are the mouse ones. The CDR3 end falls 4 residues outside the read, so it is completed with the germline J gene.

Inclusive of the bounding cysteine and phenylalanine, the CDR3 is 15 residues long. Part of the CDR3 DNA is given, 33 bases translated from base 1. Taken from the germline V gene, the CDR1 and CDR2 loops are MNHDT and YYDKIL. V was cut back by 3 bases and J by 1 base, leaving a gap of 10 bases between them. The source is a C3H/HeJ mouse with alopecia areata. Mice belonging to this strain carry MHC haplotype H2-k. This receptor chain uses TRBV17 and TRBJ2-1; the D segment could be TRBD1, given 5 matching bases. Sample: lesional skin. The CDR3 bases that were read are TGTGCTAGCAGTAGGTTACAGGAAAACTATGCT. This gives the protein CASSRLQENYA. The CDR3, in full, reads CASSRLQENYAEQFF.